Presented here are 14 T cell receptor beta chains from one specimen sequenced in a study of blood T cell repertoires in COVID-19. Profiling relied on immunoSEQ multiplex PCR, and the TCRdb table lists in-frame clones only, not all of them. The data show a few hundred thousand clones, more than 75% seen once. What was sequenced was peripheral blood. Every receptor here comes from a woman in her seventies with active or convalescent COVID-19.

This clone turned up a few times. The chain joins TRBV12-5 to TRBJ2-3; 7 nucleotides agree with TRBD2. Trimming at V came to 5 bases and at J to 1 base, leaving 6 bases not matched to a gene. Germline values: CDR1 LGHNT, CDR2 FRNRAP. This CDR3 comprises 15 residues. The CDR3 sequence is CASGPQRGRTDTQYF. CDR3 in DNA: TGTGCTAGTGGTCCCCAGCGGGGCCGCACAGATACGCAGTATTTT. Filled out from reference TRBV12-5 and TRBJ2-3, the complete variable domain reads DARVTQTPRHKVTEMGQEVTMRCQPILGHNTVFWYRQTMMQGLELLAYFRNRAPLDDSGMPKDRFSAEMPDATLATLKIQPSEPRDSAVYFCASGPQRGRTDTQYFGPGTRLTVL.

The chain links TRBV5-1 to TRBJ2-4; the match to TRBD2 covers 7 bases. The V segment lost 1 base and the J segment 8 bases; nucleotides outside the gene matches: 12. Germline lookup yields CDR1 SGHRS and CDR2 YFSETQ. CDR3 length equals 16 residues. Written as DNA, the CDR3 is TGCGCCAGCAGCTTGAACGAGGGGCGCGGGGGAGACATTCAGTACTTC. As protein: CASSLNEGRGGDIQYF.

The chain links TRBV12-3 or TRBV12-4 to TRBJ1-2, with a tentative D call TRBD1 (5 bases). Trimming left V 1 base short and J 6 bases short, with 9 bases between. This CDR3 has 13 residues. CDR3 nucleotide sequence: TGTGCCAGCAGTTTAGGCAGGGAAGATGGCTACACCTTC. Its protein is CASSLGREDGYTF.

The genes are TRBV9 and TRBJ2-3; TRBD1 aligns across 7 bases. After removal of 0 bases from V and 3 bases from J, the junction contained 4 bases not matched to a gene. The CDR3 covers 15 residues. Germline loops: CDR1 SGDLS, CDR2 YYNGEE. The CDR3 sequence is CASSVAGRGTDTQYF. The CDR3 DNA sequence: TGTGCCAGCAGCGTAGCGGGCAGGGGGACAGATACGCAGTATTTT.

This rearrangement joins TRBV6-1 to TRBJ2-7; D possibly corresponds to TRBD2 (6 bases). Trimming took off 1 base at V and 3 bases at J, with 16 bases between the two ends. The germline V gene encodes CDR1 MNHNS and CDR2 SASEGT. This CDR3 has 16 residues. The CDR3 nucleotides read TGTGCCAGCAGTGAAGAGGAGGGGTTAAGGGTCTACGAGCAGTACTTC. Its translation: CASSEEEGLRVYEQYF.

The gene calls are TRBV7-6 and TRBJ2-1; 14 nucleotides match TRBD2. The CDR3 has 19 residues. Germline-derived CDR1 and CDR2 are SGHVS and FNYEAQ. Germline trimming cut 5 bases from V and 0 bases from J; bases unmatched to any gene: 9. The CDR3 DNA reads TGTGCCAGCAGCCTGGGACTAGCGGGGGCCTTGAGCTCCTACAATGAGCAGTTCTTC. Translated, it gives CASSLGLAGALSSYNEQFF.

V is TRBV7-2 and J is TRBJ1-6, with D possibly TRBD1 on 5 matching bases. The V gene's germline CDR1 is SGHTA and CDR2 FQGNSA. Trimming took off 2 bases at V and 9 bases at J, with 11 bases between the two ends. The CDR3 totals 14 residues. The CDR3 DNA sequence: TGTGCCAGCAGCTTAAACACAGGTCTTTCACCCCTCCACTTT. It translates to CASSLNTGLSPLHF.

The chain carries TRBV4-3 and TRBJ1-2; D remains ambiguous. The V end lost 0 bases, the J end lost 3 bases, and 11 bases lay between the germline ends. The CDR3 totals 15 residues. Germline V gene data show CDR1 as LGHNA and CDR2 as YSLEER. Here the CDR3 DNA reads TGCGCCAGCAGCCAAGATACATCACGGGACTATGGCTACACCTTC. It is translated as CASSQDTSRDYGYTF.

CDR3 in amino acids: CASSLAHEQYF. In DNA, the CDR3 is TGTGCCAGCAGTTTGGCCCACGAGCAGTACTTC. V gene TRBV12-3 or TRBV12-4 combines with J gene TRBJ2-7; D is undetermined. The CDR3 has 11 amino acids. V gave up 3 bases and J gave up 5 bases, with 5 bases separating them.

Of note for this clone: Other DNA sequences in this specimen translate into the identical CDR3. The J gene is TRBJ2-3, the V gene TRBV5-1; no clear D. V lost 0 bases and J lost 3, with 5 bases in between. The germline gives CDR1 SGHRS, CDR2 YFSETQ. The CDR3 has 13 residues. The CDR3 DNA follows: TGCGCCAGCAGCTTGGCCGGGACAGATACGCAGTATTTT. Its protein is CASSLAGTDTQYF.

The V gene is TRBV5-1, the J gene TRBJ1-4, with TRBD1 as a possible D gene (5 bases). Trimming pared 0 bases from V and 8 bases from J, leaving 11 bases between. Germline V gene data show CDR1 as SGHRS and CDR2 as YFSETQ. This CDR3 is 14 amino acids long. The CDR3 DNA follows: TGCGCCAGCAGCTTGGCGGGGGTTAACGAAAAACTGTTTTTT. It translates to CASSLAGVNEKLFF.

The rearrangement joins TRBV12-3 or TRBV12-4 to TRBJ1-5, with unresolved D. The V end lost 6 bases, the J end lost 4 bases, and 10 bases lay between the germline ends. The CDR3 consists of 13 residues. CDR3 DNA: TGTGCCAGCAGCGTCCTTGAGAATCAGCCCCAGCATTTT. This translates into CASSVLENQPQHF.

This sequence joins TRBV7-2 and TRBJ2-7; tentatively, D is TRBD1 (6 bases). The CDR3 is 14 amino acids. Germline loops: CDR1 SGHTA, CDR2 FQGNSA. V was pared by 0 bases and J by 2 bases, with 8 bases between. This chain's CDR3 is CASSLAPGAYEQYF. CDR3 DNA sequence: TGTGCCAGCAGCTTAGCGCCAGGGGCCTACGAGCAGTACTTC.

A single count supports this clone. The chain links TRBV4-2 to TRBJ2-1; 11 bases are shared with TRBD2. This CDR3 region has 15 residues. J gave up 15 bases and V 0 bases, and 10 bases lay outside the gene matches. The germline CDR1 and CDR2 sequences are LGHNA and YNFKEQ. The CDR3 DNA sequence: TGTGCCAGCAGCCAAGATTGGAGTAGCGGGGGGGCGCGGTTCTTC. Protein product: CASSQDWSSGGARFF.